The clone carrying this T cell receptor (beta chain) has more than one count but fewer than ten. This record belongs to a study of T-cell memory formation after mild COVID-19. Overall study context: Clustering of TCRs was largely donor specific.

TCRdb re-called the 5' RACE reads with MiXCR, one entry per CDR3 protein. The table shows 35,000 to 45,000 distinct CDR3 sequences, with approximately 6.8% occurring only once. Germline assignment: CDR1 MNHEY and CDR2 SVGAGI. The length of the CDR3 is 13 residues. Trimming took 9 bases from V and 0 from J; bases not matched to a gene: 4. The specimen sequenced was PBMCs or a T cell subset sorted from them (not recorded which). The receptor was isolated from a man between 18 and 35 years old who had mild COVID-19 (a few samples of this study predate the infection). Cell type and time point are not known. The V call is TRBV6-5, the J call TRBJ2-7; TRBD1 aligns across 8 bases. The CDR3 protein is CASRTGISYEQYF. The CDR3 nucleotides read TGTGCCAGTCGGACAGGGATCTCCTACGAGCAGTACTTC.